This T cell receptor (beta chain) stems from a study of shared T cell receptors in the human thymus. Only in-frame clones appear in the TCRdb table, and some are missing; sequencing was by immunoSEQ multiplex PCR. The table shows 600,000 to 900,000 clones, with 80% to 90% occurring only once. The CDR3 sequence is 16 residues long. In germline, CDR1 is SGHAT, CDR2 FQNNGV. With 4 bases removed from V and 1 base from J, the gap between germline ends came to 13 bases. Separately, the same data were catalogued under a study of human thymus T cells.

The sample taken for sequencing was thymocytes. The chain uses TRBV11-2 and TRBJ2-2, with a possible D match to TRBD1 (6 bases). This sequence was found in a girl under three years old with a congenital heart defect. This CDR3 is CASSSQGQQNTGELFF. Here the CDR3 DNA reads TGTGCCAGCAGCTCCCAGGGGCAGCAGAACACCGGGGAGCTGTTTTTT.